This T cell receptor (beta chain) was captured in a study of blood T cells in healthy people across ages. Findings and caveats of the study: Underestimates were what the diversity estimates from one million T cells were considered to be. As naive T cell percentage varied, TCR beta diversity correlated strongly with it.

A second PCR, run for about 7 to 11 cycles, used a sample-barcoded 5' primer plus a J-beta primer mix. TCRdb fed the 5' RACE reads into MiXCR, producing one record per CDR3 protein. Of about 1.6 million distinct CDR3 sequences in the sample, roughly 32% were seen once. On this clonotype: No antigen is known for it.

The specimen sequenced was blood. This clonotype originated in a woman aged 30 to 39 in good health.

This CDR3 reads CASSKGREMGNSPLHF. The CDR3 coding sequence is TGTGCCAGCAGCAAAGGCAGGGAAATGGGCAATTCACCCCTCCACTTT. The chain recombines TRBV21-1 with TRBJ1-6; the DNA was not compared with TRBD1, the D call given in the table. TRBV21-1 is noted as a pseudogene. The CDR3 loop spans 16 amino acids.